This TCR beta chain was recovered during a study of blood T cells in healthy people across ages. The study, taken as a whole, reports: Both higher diversity and more naive CD4+ cells marked long-lived donors when set against aged donors. Age brought a roughly linear fall in TCR beta diversity measured per million T cells.

Next came a second PCR, run for about 7 to 12 cycles, which used a sample-barcoded 5' primer along with a J-beta primer mix. Each CDR3 protein gets one entry after TCRdb re-called the 5' RACE reads with MiXCR. The table includes about 1.5 million distinct CDR3 sequences, 35% to 45% detected once. This CDR3 spans 11 amino acids. Between the trimmed V and J ends, which lost 6 bases and 11 bases, there was a span of 13 bases. Researchers isolated at least 6.5 million PBMCs per sample. Comments on this clonotype: Its antigen is unknown.

The TCR comes from a woman between 18 and 29 years old in good health. Sequencing was performed on blood. V and J are TRBV12-3 or TRBV12-4 and TRBJ1-1; no clear D. CDR3: CASSPKSGAFF. CDR3 in DNA: TGTGCCAGCAGCCCTAAGTCGGGGGCTTTCTTT.